The 9 T cell receptor beta chains presented below share a single source sample, sequenced in a study of CD8 T cells in ankylosing spondylitis. Study-wide results and limits: Typical of ankylosing spondylitis blood, it appeared, was a TCR beta motif of several highly homologous variants.

TCRdb recomputed calls from the 5' RACE reads with MiXCR, one row per CDR3 protein. The table records over 450,000 distinct CDR3 sequences, more than 9.5% of them present only once. These receptors' antigens are unknown. Source material: blood, either unsorted or a sorted T cell fraction (not recorded which). The receptors derive from a male donor with ankylosing spondylitis.

The chain employs TRBV18 and TRBJ2-7; either TRBD1 or TRBD2 may fit D (6 bases each). This CDR3 is built from 15 residues. Germline CDR1 is KGHSH and CDR2 is LQKENI. The V and J ends lost 2 bases and 6 bases respectively, with 17 bases between them. This CDR3 is CASSPRFRGLSEQYF. DNA for the CDR3: TGTGCCAGCTCACCAAGGTTTCGGGGGCTCTCCGAGCAGTACTTC. Using reference TRBV18 and TRBJ2-7 for the parts outside the CDR3, the full variable domain is NAGVMQNPRHLVRRRGQEARLRCSPMKGHSHVYWYRQLPEEGLKFMVYLQKENIIDESGMPKERFSAEFPKEGPSILRIQQVVRGDSAAYFCASSPRFRGLSEQYFGPGTRLTVT.

CDR3 region: CASRAGGGKSSYNEQFF. DNA of the CDR3: TGTGCCAGCCGCGCTGGCGGGGGTAAAAGCTCCTACAATGAGCAGTTCTTC. The chain recombines TRBV6-1 with TRBJ2-1; the match to TRBD2 covers 7 bases. V gave up 8 bases and J gave up 0 bases; unmatched junction bases: 13. CDR3 length: 17 amino acids. Germline CDR1 reads MNHNS; CDR2 reads SASEGT.

The chain combines TRBV5-1 with TRBJ2-5, with TRBD1 identical over 8 bases. Germline V lookup: CDR1 SGHRS, CDR2 YFSETQ. J was trimmed by 2 bases and V by 3 bases; bases with no gene match: 9. The CDR3 has 16 amino acids. CDR3 residues: CASSWGQDTYQETQYF. The CDR3 region has the DNA TGCGCCAGCAGCTGGGGACAGGATACATATCAAGAGACCCAGTACTTC.

The chain joins TRBV30 to TRBJ1-2; 8 bases are a match to TRBD1. Trimming cost V 2 bases and J 7 bases; bases outside gene matches: 6. Germline V lookup: CDR1 GTSNPN, CDR2 SVGIG (reference sequence). The length of the CDR3 is 13 residues. The CDR3 bases are TGTGCCTGGAGTACGGACAGGGAGCGTGGCTACACCTTC. Translation gives CAWSTDRERGYTF.

J is TRBJ2-1 and V is TRBV20-1; D may correspond to TRBD1 or TRBD2 (6 bases each). This CDR3 contains 13 residues. Trimming shortened V by 7 bases and J by 3 bases, and 13 bases separated the two germline ends. From germline, CDR1 is DFQATT and CDR2 SNEGSKA (reference sequence). The CDR3 DNA sequence: TGCAGTGGGGGGGCGGCGGTCTACAATGAGCAGTTCTTC. It encodes CSGGAAVYNEQFF.

The chain combines TRBV2 with TRBJ2-7; 11 bases are shared with TRBD2. Per the germline V gene, CDR1 is SNHLY and CDR2 is FYNNEI. Trimming at V came to 0 bases and at J to 2 bases, leaving 6 bases not matched to a gene. CDR3 length: 17 amino acids. Written as DNA, the CDR3 is TGTGCCAGCAGTGAAGCCTTAGCGGGAGGGCCTCCCTACGAGCAGTACTTC. As protein: CASSEALAGGPPYEQYF.

The chain uses TRBV7-8 and TRBJ2-2, with 15 bases matching TRBD2. There are 18 residues in the CDR3. In germline, CDR1 is SGHVS, CDR2 FQNEAQ. The ends lost 5 bases at V and 7 bases at J; junction bases unmatched: 11. The CDR3 coding sequence is TGTGCCAGCAGCCGGGGACTAGCGGGAGGACTCGCCGGCGGGGAGCTGTTTTTT. Its translation: CASSRGLAGGLAGGELFF.

This clonotype has at least ten counts. The genes are TRBV20-1 and TRBJ2-3; 9 bases match TRBD2. After removal of 4 bases from V and 6 bases from J, the junction contained 11 bases not matched to a gene. Germline assignment: CDR1 DFQATT and CDR2 SNEGSKA (reference sequence). This CDR3 spans 15 amino acids. CDR3 protein: CSATLAGVFRDTQYF. In DNA, the CDR3 is TGCAGTGCTACTTTAGCGGGAGTTTTTAGGGATACGCAGTATTTT.

This clonotype was picked up many times. The chain joins TRBV7-9 to TRBJ2-6, with 8 bases fitting TRBD1. Germline V lookup: CDR1 SEHNR, CDR2 FQNEAQ (reference sequence). The CDR3 length is 17 residues. V lost 5 bases to trimming and J lost 0 bases; unmatched junction nucleotides: 6. The CDR3 bases are TGTGCCAGCAGCCGTAGGACAGGGAACTCTGGGGCCAACGTCCTGACTTTC. It codes for CASSRRTGNSGANVLTF.